The 17 T cell receptor beta chains given below trace back to one sample, sequenced in a study of CD8+ T cells in alopecia areata. TCR sequencing used cDNA made by reverse transcription of extracted RNA. Generated by immunoSEQ multiplex PCR, the TCRdb table keeps only in-frame clones and is missing some. Found here are 110,000 or so clones, less than 70% of them singletons; the top ten hold 3% to 4%. Treatment denoted: oral pan-JAK inhibitor, 5-10 mg twice daily. Sequences were derived from CD4+ T cells sorted from blood, sampled at week 24, from a patient treated with tofacitinib. Source of these receptors: a human donor with alopecia areata.

This clone occurred once. The chain couples TRBV5-6 to TRBJ2-5; 7 bases map to TRBD1. The CDR3 covers 14 residues. From germline, CDR1 is SGHDT and CDR2 YYEEEE. The V segment lost 0 bases and the J segment 5 bases; nucleotides outside the gene matches: 4. The CDR3 bases are TGTGCCAGCAGCTTGGACAGGGGCGCGGAGACCCAGTACTTC. Protein product: CASSLDRGAETQYF.

This chain connects TRBV4-1 to TRBJ1-1; 7 positions match TRBD1. The CDR3 length is 15 residues. CDR1 and CDR2 (germline): MGHRA, YSYEKL. Trimming took 1 base from V and 0 from J; bases not matched to a gene: 2. The CDR3 coding sequence is TGCGCCAGCAGCCAAGTGGACAGGCTGAACACTGAAGCTTTCTTT. Encoded protein: CASSQVDRLNTEAFF.

This clone came up a few times. The J gene is TRBJ2-5, the V gene TRBV5-1; 12 nucleotides agree with TRBD2. The CDR3 totals 18 residues. Germline-derived CDR1 and CDR2 are SGHRS and YFSETQ. J was trimmed by 0 bases and V by 2 bases; bases with no gene match: 8. The CDR3 loop reads CASSFQTGTSGYQETQYF. The CDR3 bases are TGCGCCAGCAGCTTCCAAACTGGGACTAGCGGGTACCAAGAGACCCAGTACTTC.

This rearrangement joins TRBV6-5 to TRBJ1-2, with D hard to call. Germline lookup yields CDR1 MNHEY and CDR2 SVGAGI. This CDR3 has 12 residues. Between the trimmed V and J ends, which lost 2 bases and 8 bases, there was a span of 9 bases. CDR3 nucleotide sequence: TGTGCCAGCAGTTACACCAGTGGGGGCTACACCTTC. Its translation is CASSYTSGGYTF.

This clone occurred a few times. The CDR3 coding sequence is TGTGCCAGCAGTTTAAGGGGGAACACTGAAGCTTTCTTT. Protein: CASSLRGNTEAFF. V gene TRBV27 combines with J gene TRBJ1-1; tentative D call: TRBD1 (5 bases). Trimming removed 2 bases at V and 1 base at J, with 5 bases between. The germline V gene encodes CDR1 MNHEY and CDR2 SMNVEV (reference sequence). This CDR3 region has 13 residues.

This clone was counted between two and nine times. The chain has TRBV9 and TRBJ2-1; 7 bases are shared with TRBD1. The germline gives CDR1 SGDLS, CDR2 YYNGEE. CDR3 size: 19 residues. The V and J ends lost 3 bases and 3 bases, in that order; junction bases with no gene match: 18. In DNA, the CDR3 is TGTGCCAGCAGCGCAGGGGGTTCATCAGGGGTGGATAGCTACAATGAGCAGTTCTTC. This sequence encodes CASSAGGSSGVDSYNEQFF.

The chain employs TRBV29-1 and TRBJ1-3, with D unresolved. Germline V gene data show CDR1 as SQVTM and CDR2 as ANQGSEA. The CDR3 loop spans 14 amino acids. V gave up 7 bases and J gave up 0 bases, with 13 bases separating them. CDR3 DNA sequence: TGCAGCGCCGACTCATATGGCTCTGGAAACACCATATATTTT. Residues: CSADSYGSGNTIYF.

The CDR3 nucleotides read TGTGCCAGCAGCCAAGATTCGGAAACCTTCACAATCCACGAGCAGTACTTC. The encoded protein is CASSQDSETFTIHEQYF. The rearrangement uses TRBV4-2 and TRBJ2-7; no clear D. Germline V gene sequence: CDR1 LGHNA, CDR2 YNFKEQ. The CDR3 contains 17 residues. V lost 0 bases and J 5 bases, leaving 20 bases between the germline ends.

This clone has just one count. The V and J genes are TRBV9 and TRBJ1-2, with 7 bases identical to TRBD1. The ends lost 4 bases at V and 8 bases at J; junction bases unmatched: 8. Germline V gene lookup returns CDR1 SGDLS and CDR2 YYNGEE. CDR3 length equals 13 residues. CDR3 coding DNA: TGTGCCAGCAGCCCGGGGGACAGAGGAGGCTACACCTTC. Residues: CASSPGDRGGYTF.

The chain combines TRBV4-2 with TRBJ1-4, with D unclear. The CDR3 runs to 17 residues. Germline V gives CDR1 LGHNA, CDR2 YNFKEQ. Trimming removed 0 bases from V and 0 bases from J, with 11 bases in between. The CDR3: CASSQDPGGATNEKLFF. The CDR3 DNA is TGTGCCAGCAGCCAAGATCCGGGCGGTGCAACTAATGAAAAACTGTTTTTT.

This chain uses TRBV10-3 with TRBJ2-5; TRBD2 aligns across 10 bases. The J call may be incorrect, as the DNA end agrees better with TRBJ2-7. The CDR3 runs 14 residues. The germline V gene encodes CDR1 ENHRY and CDR2 SYGVKD. In nucleotides, the CDR3 is TGTGCCATCATGAAGGCTAGCGGGGGCTACGAGCAGTACTTC. Encoded protein: CAIMKASGGYEQYF.

The J gene is TRBJ1-1, the V gene TRBV6-5, with 9 bases that match TRBD1. This CDR3 has 14 residues. Trimming took 6 bases from V and 1 from J; bases not matched to a gene: 3. The germline CDR1 and CDR2 sequences are MNHEY and SVGAGI. The CDR3: CASRWTGENTEAFF. CDR3 nucleotide sequence: TGTGCCAGCAGATGGACAGGGGAGAACACTGAAGCTTTCTTT.

The rearrangement uses TRBV28 and TRBJ1-6, with D perhaps matching TRBD1 (5 bases). Trimming shortened V by 8 bases and J by 16 bases, and 18 bases separated the two germline ends. CDR1 and CDR2 (germline): MDHEN, SYDVKM. The CDR3 length is 12 residues. This chain's CDR3 is CASSSLRDGLHF. CDR3 coding DNA: TGTGCCAGCTCATCACTCCGGGACGGGCTCCACTTT.

This clone has only a few counts. The chain has TRBV30 and TRBJ2-7; weak D call: TRBD1 (5 bases). Trimming removed 0 bases at V and 1 base at J, with 10 bases between. CDR3 length: 14 amino acids. Germline assignment: CDR1 GTSNPN and CDR2 SVGIG (reference sequence). The CDR3, as DNA: TGTGCCTGGAGTGTTGGTGGGGCATCCTACGAGCAGTACTTC. Protein sequence: CAWSVGGASYEQYF. Full variable domain (rest looked up from reference TRBV30 and TRBJ2-7): SQTIHQWPATLVQPVGSPLSLECTVEGTSNPNLYWYRQAAGRGLQLLFYSVGIGQISSEVPQNLSASRPQDRQFILSSKKLLLSDSGFYLCAWSVGGASYEQYFGPGTRLTVT.

A few counts support this clone. This rearrangement joins TRBV25-1 to TRBJ2-1; D unresolved. V gave up 3 bases and J gave up 9 bases, with 12 bases separating them. This CDR3 comprises 13 residues. Germline V gives CDR1 MGHDK, CDR2 SYGVNS. The CDR3 nucleotides are TGTGCCAGCAGTGATCTGGTGACGGGTGAGCAGTTCTTC. It codes for CASSDLVTGEQFF.

The chain has TRBV6-5 and TRBJ1-1; tentative D call: TRBD1 (5 bases). Germline-derived CDR1 and CDR2 are MNHEY and SVGAGI. V lost 2 bases and J 4 bases, leaving 17 bases between the germline ends. This CDR3 region has 16 residues. The CDR3 region is CASSYGGGGGGTEAFF. In DNA, the CDR3 is TGTGCCAGCAGTTACGGAGGCGGCGGGGGTGGCACTGAAGCTTTCTTT.

The chain couples TRBV4-2 to TRBJ2-5, with TRBD1 matching 11 bases. Trimming at V came to 3 bases and at J to 5 bases, leaving 8 bases not matched to a gene. The CDR3 length is 16 residues. CDR1 is LGHNA and CDR2 is YNFKEQ in the germline V gene. The CDR3 DNA reads TGTGCCAGCAGCCAGGTTATCGGGACAGGGGGTGAGACCCAGTACTTC. Protein sequence: CASSQVIGTGGETQYF.